What follows are 17 T cell receptor beta chains derived from one specimen sequenced in a study of T cells in Graves' hyperthyroidism and ophthalmopathy. Amplified TCR beta CDR3 regions derived from RNA transcripts. An initial round of RT-PCR targeting the TCR CDR3 relied on the HTBI primer set. TCRdb independently ran MiXCR on the multiplex PCR reads; one entry per CDR3 protein. The table shows about 270,000 distinct CDR3 sequences, with roughly a quarter occurring only once. Sequencing input: blood. Receptors were obtained from a woman aged 40-49 years with Graves' ophthalmopathy.

This chain uses TRBV6-2 or TRBV6-3 with TRBJ1-1; no clear D gene. V lost 6 bases and J lost 5, with 13 bases in between. Germline V gives CDR1 MNHEY, CDR2 SVGEGT. This CDR3 contains 13 residues. Here the CDR3 reads CASSRKPQTEAFF. In DNA form, the CDR3 reads TGTGCCAGCAGCCGCAAACCTCAAACTGAAGCTTTCTTT.

This chain connects TRBV28 to TRBJ2-7; 7 positions agree with TRBD2. With V trimmed by 3 bases and J by 9 bases, 5 bases remained unmatched. The CDR3 is made up of 12 amino acids. Germline V gene sequence: CDR1 MDHEN, CDR2 SYDVKM. The CDR3 region is CASSFSTGGQYF. In nucleotides, the CDR3 is TGTGCCAGCAGTTTCTCGACGGGAGGGCAGTACTTC.

This clonotype has ten or more counts. The rearrangement uses TRBV7-6 and TRBJ2-5; TRBD2 matches 7 bases. The CDR3 consists of 16 residues. The V segment lost 5 bases and the J segment 2 bases; nucleotides outside the gene matches: 11. CDR1 is SGHVS, CDR2 FNYEAQ, per germline. The DNA for the CDR3 is TGTGCCAGCAGCCCCACCCATGTGCGGGAGCAAGAGACCCAGTACTTC. Its protein is CASSPTHVREQETQYF.

The genes are TRBV11-2 and TRBJ1-1; D remains ambiguous. CDR3 size: 14 residues. CDR1 SGHAT and CDR2 FQNNGV come from the germline V gene. V was shortened by 5 bases and J by 0 bases, with 10 bases between the two germline ends. The CDR3 is CASSPYLMNTEAFF. The CDR3 DNA is TGTGCCAGCAGCCCCTACCTCATGAACACTGAAGCTTTCTTT.

This clonotype was recorded at least ten times. This chain links TRBV27 with TRBJ2-5, with 7 bases fitting TRBD2. Trimming took 2 bases from V and 5 from J; bases not matched to a gene: 8. CDR3 length equals 15 residues. Germline V gene sequence: CDR1 MNHEY, CDR2 SMNVEV (reference sequence). The CDR3 region has the DNA TGTGCCAGCAGTTTAAGGGGAGGGTTGGGTGAGACCCAGTACTTC. Protein: CASSLRGGLGETQYF.

The CDR3 region has the DNA TGTGCCAGCAGTGAATCGTCAGGGAACACTGAAGCTTTCTTT. This gives the protein CASSESSGNTEAFF. The J gene is TRBJ1-1, the V gene TRBV28, with unresolved D. Germline V gene sequence: CDR1 MDHEN, CDR2 SYDVKM. The CDR3 spans 14 residues. The germline V and J ends were trimmed by 5 bases and 1 base, with 11 bases remaining between them.

This sequence joins TRBV30 and TRBJ1-2; 10 positions match TRBD1. The junction had 9 bases not matched to a gene; V was cut back by 6 bases and J by 2 bases. The CDR3 length is 15 residues. Germline V CDR1 and CDR2: GTSNPN, SVGIG (reference sequence). This CDR3 reads CACTGTGETNYGYTF. Here the CDR3 DNA reads TGTGCCTGTACCGGGACAGGGGAGACAAACTATGGCTACACCTTC.

This clonotype was recorded at least ten times. The chain links TRBV6-5 to TRBJ2-7; the D call may be TRBD1 or TRBD2 (6 bases each). V was cut by 2 bases and J by 3 bases, with 11 bases left in between. In germline, CDR1 is MNHEY, CDR2 SVGAGI. This CDR3 contains 14 residues. CDR3 DNA sequence: TGTGCCAGCAGTTACGGGGGGCAATACTACGAGCAGTACTTC. Translated: CASSYGGQYYEQYF.

V and J are TRBV20-1 and TRBJ1-2, with D possibly matching TRBD1 (6 bases). Germline CDR1 and CDR2: DFQATT and SNEGSKA (reference sequence). The CDR3 is made up of 14 amino acids. Trimming shortened V by 0 bases and J by 8 bases, and 16 bases separated the two germline ends. The CDR3 DNA reads TGCAGTGCTAGAGAAGCGAGTGTCCAGGGGGGCTACACCTTC. Its translation is CSAREASVQGGYTF.

In this sample, this clonotype turned up many times. The rearrangement uses TRBV30 and TRBJ2-5, with D tentatively TRBD1 (6 bases). Trimming stripped 3 bases from V and 4 bases from J, with 12 bases between. Germline V gene sequence: CDR1 GTSNPN, CDR2 SVGIG (reference sequence). This CDR3 has 13 residues. The CDR3 reads CAWSEQGRETQYF. CDR3 nucleotide sequence: TGTGCCTGGAGCGAACAGGGTCGAGAGACCCAGTACTTC.

This clonotype has ten or more counts. The V gene is TRBV5-1, the J gene TRBJ2-5; D might be TRBD2 (5 bases). CDR3 size: 13 residues. Germline CDR1 is SGHRS and CDR2 is YFSETQ. Trimming stripped 4 bases from V and 2 bases from J, with 9 bases between. This CDR3 is CASSRGIQETQYF. As DNA, the CDR3 is TGCGCCAGCAGCCGGGGAATACAAGAGACCCAGTACTTC.

This clonotype was observed a few times. This may stem from a read error, because a much larger clone lies one nucleotide away. The chain carries TRBV11-1 and TRBJ2-2; maybe TRBD1 (6 bases). The CDR3 has 16 residues. The germline gives CDR1 SGHAT, CDR2 FQDESV (reference sequence). V was pared by 5 bases and J by 7 bases, with 20 bases between. This CDR3 is CASSPGAGGLGGELFF. Written as DNA, the CDR3 is TGTGCCAGCAGCCCAGGGGCAGGAGGCCTCGGCGGGGAGCTGTTTTTT.

In its sample, this clonotype was seen many times. The chain carries TRBV11-2 and TRBJ1-5, with D unclear. CDR1 and CDR2 (germline): SGHAT, FQNNGV. With 6 bases removed from V and 2 bases from J, the gap between germline ends came to 20 bases. The CDR3 totals 17 residues. Here the CDR3 reads CASSLGRSPGGNQPQHF. The CDR3 nucleotides read TGTGCCAGCAGTCTTGGACGGAGCCCCGGTGGCAATCAGCCCCAGCATTTT. The full variable domain, its missing parts supplied by reference TRBV11-2 and TRBJ1-5, is EAGVAQSPRYKIIEKRQSVAFWCNPISGHATLYWYQQILGQGPKLLIQFQNNGVVDDSQLPKDRFSAERLKGVDSTLKIQPAKLEDSAVYLCASSLGRSPGGNQPQHFGDGTRLSIL.

This clonotype was observed at least ten times. The CDR3 loop is CASRKERVYTDTQYF. The DNA for the CDR3 is TGTGCCAGCAGGAAAGAAAGGGTTTACACAGATACGCAGTATTTT. The chain links TRBV2 to TRBJ2-3; D gene ambiguous. The V and J ends lost 6 bases and 2 bases respectively, with 15 bases between them. This CDR3 region has 15 residues. Germline CDR1 reads SNHLY; CDR2 reads FYNNEI.

This clonotype was picked up one time. V and J are TRBV6-1 and TRBJ1-2; 7 nucleotides agree with TRBD1. The CDR3 contains 15 residues. Germline V gene data show CDR1 as MNHNS and CDR2 as SASEGT. V lost 6 bases, J lost 3 bases, and 10 bases stayed unmatched. The CDR3 spells CASRGSDRPDYGYTF. CDR3 DNA sequence: TGTGCCAGCAGGGGATCGGACAGGCCAGACTATGGCTACACCTTC.

This clonotype has a count of ten or more. The chain links TRBV30 to TRBJ1-2; D may be TRBD1 (6 bases). CDR3 length: 12 amino acids. From germline, CDR1 is GTSNPN and CDR2 SVGIG (reference sequence). V lost 3 bases to trimming and J lost 4 bases, with 9 bases between them. CDR3 nucleotides: TGTGCCTGGAGGGAGGACAGCTATGGCTACACCTTC. Its translation is CAWREDSYGYTF.

With respect to this clonotype: Compared with germline, one end of the junction differs, possibly owing to a read error. In DNA form, the CDR3 reads TGCAGTGGCACGGGGGGCTATGGCTACAACTTC. This gives the protein CSGTGGYGYNF. The chain uses TRBV20-1 and TRBJ1-2; a possible D gene is TRBD1 (6 bases). This CDR3 spans 11 amino acids. Germline V gene data show CDR1 as DFQATT and CDR2 as SNEGSKA (reference sequence).